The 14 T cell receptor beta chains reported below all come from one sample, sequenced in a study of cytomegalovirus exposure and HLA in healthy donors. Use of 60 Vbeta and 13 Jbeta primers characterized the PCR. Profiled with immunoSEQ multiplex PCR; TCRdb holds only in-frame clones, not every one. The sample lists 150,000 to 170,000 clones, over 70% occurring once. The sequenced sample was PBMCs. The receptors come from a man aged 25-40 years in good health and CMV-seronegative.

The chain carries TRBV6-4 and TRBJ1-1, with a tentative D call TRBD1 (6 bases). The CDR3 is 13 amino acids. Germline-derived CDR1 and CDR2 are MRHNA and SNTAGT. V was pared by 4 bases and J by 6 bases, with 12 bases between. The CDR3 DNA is TGTGCCAGCAGTGGACAGGCTGGGTCTGAAGCTTTCTTT. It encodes CASSGQAGSEAFF.

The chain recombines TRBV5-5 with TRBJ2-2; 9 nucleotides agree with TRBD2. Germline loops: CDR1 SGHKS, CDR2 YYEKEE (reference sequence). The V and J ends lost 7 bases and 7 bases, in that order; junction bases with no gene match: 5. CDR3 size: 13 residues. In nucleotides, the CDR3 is TGTGCCAGCTTACCAGCGGGGGGCGGGGAGCTGTTTTTT. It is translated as CASLPAGGGELFF.

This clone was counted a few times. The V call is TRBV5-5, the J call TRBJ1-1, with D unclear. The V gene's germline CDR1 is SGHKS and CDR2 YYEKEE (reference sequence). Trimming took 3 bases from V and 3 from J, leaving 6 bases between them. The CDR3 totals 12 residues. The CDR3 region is CASSWQDTEAFF. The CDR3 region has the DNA TGTGCCAGCAGCTGGCAGGACACTGAAGCTTTCTTT.

The CDR3 spells CASSLDGPPLEQYF. DNA of the CDR3: TGTGCCAGCAGCTTAGATGGCCCGCCCCTCGAGCAGTACTTC. J is TRBJ2-7 and V is TRBV11-2, with D hard to call. V gave up 0 bases and J gave up 6 bases, with 12 bases separating them. CDR1 is SGHAT, CDR2 FQNNGV, per germline. CDR3 size: 14 residues.

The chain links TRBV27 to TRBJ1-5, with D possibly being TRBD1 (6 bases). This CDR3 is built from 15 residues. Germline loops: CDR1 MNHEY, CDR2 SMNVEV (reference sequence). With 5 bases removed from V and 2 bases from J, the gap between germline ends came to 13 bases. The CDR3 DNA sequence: TGTGCCAGCAGTGGCCTACAGGGTCGCAATCAGCCCCAGCATTTT. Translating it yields CASSGLQGRNQPQHF.

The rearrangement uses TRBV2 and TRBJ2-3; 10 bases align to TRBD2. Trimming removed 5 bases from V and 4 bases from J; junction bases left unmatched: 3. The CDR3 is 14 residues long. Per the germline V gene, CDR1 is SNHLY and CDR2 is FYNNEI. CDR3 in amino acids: CASSFLAGADTQYF. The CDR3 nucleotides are TGTGCCAGCAGTTTCCTAGCGGGGGCAGATACGCAGTATTTT.

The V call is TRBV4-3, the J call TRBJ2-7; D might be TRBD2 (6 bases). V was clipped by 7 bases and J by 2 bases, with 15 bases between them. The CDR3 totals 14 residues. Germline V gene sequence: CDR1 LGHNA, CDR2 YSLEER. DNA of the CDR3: TGCGCCAGCAAGGGAGGTCAGGGACCCTACGAGCAGTACTTC. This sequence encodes CASKGGQGPYEQYF.

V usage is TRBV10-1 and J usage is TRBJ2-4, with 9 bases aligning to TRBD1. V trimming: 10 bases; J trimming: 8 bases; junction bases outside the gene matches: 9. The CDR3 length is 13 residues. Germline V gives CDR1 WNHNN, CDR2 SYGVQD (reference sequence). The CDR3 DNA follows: TGCGCCACTATGGACAGGGGAGGACACATTCAGTACTTC. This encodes CATMDRGGHIQYF.

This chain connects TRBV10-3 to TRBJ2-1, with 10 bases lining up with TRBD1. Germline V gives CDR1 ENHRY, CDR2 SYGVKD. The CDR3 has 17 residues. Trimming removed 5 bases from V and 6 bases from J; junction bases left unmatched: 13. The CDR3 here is CAISPVTGGAKVNEQFF. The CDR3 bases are TGTGCCATCAGTCCCGTGACAGGGGGCGCGAAGGTCAATGAGCAGTTCTTC.

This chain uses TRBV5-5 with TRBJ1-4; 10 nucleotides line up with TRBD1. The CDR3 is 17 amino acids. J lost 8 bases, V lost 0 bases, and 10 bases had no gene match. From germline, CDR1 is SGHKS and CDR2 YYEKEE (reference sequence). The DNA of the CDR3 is TGTGCCAGCAGCTTGGCCCGAGACAGGGGGCATAGGGAAAAACTGTTTTTT. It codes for CASSLARDRGHREKLFF.

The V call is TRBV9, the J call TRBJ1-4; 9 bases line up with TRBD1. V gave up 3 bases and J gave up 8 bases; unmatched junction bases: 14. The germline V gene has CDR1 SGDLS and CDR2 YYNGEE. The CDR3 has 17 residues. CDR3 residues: CASSGSIQGAQEEKLFF. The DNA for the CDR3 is TGTGCCAGCAGCGGATCCATACAGGGGGCGCAGGAAGAAAAACTGTTTTTT.

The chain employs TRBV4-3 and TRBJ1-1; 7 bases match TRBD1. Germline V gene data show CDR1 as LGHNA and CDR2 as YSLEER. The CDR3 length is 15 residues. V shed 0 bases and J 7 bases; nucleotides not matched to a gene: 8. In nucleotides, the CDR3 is TGCGCCAGCAGCCAAGAGTTAAAGGGGGCTGGTGAAGCTTTCTTT. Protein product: CASSQELKGAGEAFF.

This chain's CDR3 is CASSPNGYNEQFF. The CDR3 nucleotides are TGCGCCAGCAGCCCGAACGGCTACAATGAGCAGTTCTTC. The chain has TRBV5-1 and TRBJ2-1; no firm D call. The CDR3 totals 13 residues. CDR1 is SGHRS, CDR2 YFSETQ, per germline. The V end lost 4 bases, the J end lost 3 bases, and 8 bases lay between the germline ends.

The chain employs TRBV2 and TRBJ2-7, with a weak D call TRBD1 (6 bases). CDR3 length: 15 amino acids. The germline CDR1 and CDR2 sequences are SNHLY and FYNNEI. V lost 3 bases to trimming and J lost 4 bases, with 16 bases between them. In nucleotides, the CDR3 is TGTGCCAGCAGTGACTTCCGGGACAACAAGTACGAGCAGTACTTC. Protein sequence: CASSDFRDNKYEQYF.